This TCR beta chain was recovered during a study of tumor-infiltrating lymphocytes in primary liver carcinoma. The wider study: These patients were men and women whose ages were 30 to 69 years.

The CDR3 is 13 residues long. The germline V gene encodes CDR1 SGHKS and CDR2 YYEKEE (reference sequence). V was trimmed by 7 bases and J by 4 bases, leaving 13 bases between them. Constant-region priming of approximately 500 ng total RNA yielded TCR beta cDNA. For TCR beta, libraries were produced by three nested multiplex PCR rounds using slightly modified ARM-PCR. The first two PCR rounds used TRBV1-TRBV30 primers with a Cbeta primer, approximately 9 cycles each. TCRdb processed the multiplex PCR reads anew with MiXCR; each CDR3 protein has one entry. The data show 180,000 or so distinct CDR3 sequences, 50% to 75% seen once. Germline DNA was also extracted, and blood RNA was taken from unsorted whole blood.

The chain couples TRBV5-5 to TRBJ2-3; D is uncertain. Sequenced input: peripheral blood. The receptor was derived from a man in his forties with primary liver carcinoma and hepatitis B virus infection. Here the CDR3 reads CASGSYLSDTQYF. CDR3 coding DNA: TGTGCCAGCGGCTCATACCTTTCAGATACGCAGTATTTT.